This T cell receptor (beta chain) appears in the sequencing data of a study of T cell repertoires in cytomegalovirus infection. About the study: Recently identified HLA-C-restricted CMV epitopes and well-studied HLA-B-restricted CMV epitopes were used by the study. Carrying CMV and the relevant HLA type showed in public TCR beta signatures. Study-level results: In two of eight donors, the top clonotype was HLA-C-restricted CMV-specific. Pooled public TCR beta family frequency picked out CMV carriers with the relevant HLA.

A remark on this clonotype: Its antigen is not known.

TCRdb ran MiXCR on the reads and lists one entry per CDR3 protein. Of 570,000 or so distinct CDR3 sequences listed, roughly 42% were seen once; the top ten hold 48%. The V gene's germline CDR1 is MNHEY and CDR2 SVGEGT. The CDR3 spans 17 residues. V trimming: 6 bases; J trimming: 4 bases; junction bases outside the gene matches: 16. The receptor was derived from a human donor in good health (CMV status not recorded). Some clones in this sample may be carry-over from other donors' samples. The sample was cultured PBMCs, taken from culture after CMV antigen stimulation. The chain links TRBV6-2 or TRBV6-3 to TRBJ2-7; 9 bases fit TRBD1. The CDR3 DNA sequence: TGTGCCAGCAGCCTCCGGGACAGGGCCGACGTGGGGTACGAGCAGTACTTC. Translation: CASSLRDRADVGYEQYF.